This T cell receptor (beta chain) was recovered during a study of blood T cell repertoires in COVID-19. The wider study: Samples came from the United States, Italy and Spain, spanning acute and convalescent COVID-19. T cells, B-cell-depleted T cells, or PBMCs supplied cDNA or gDNA.

Trimming removed 3 bases at V and 1 base at J, with 14 bases between. CDR3 length: 15 amino acids. Looked up from germline, CDR1 is DFQATT and CDR2 is SNEGSKA (reference sequence). Produced via immunoSEQ multiplex PCR; TCRdb's table is partial and in-frame only. Of 300,000 or so clones in the sample, roughly 91% were seen once. Sequencing was carried out using peripheral blood. The chain links TRBV20-1 to TRBJ2-3; possible D gene TRBD1, 7 bases. The TCR sequence derives from a man aged 45-65 years with active or convalescent COVID-19. CDR3 in amino acids: CSASGGGYGTDTQYF. In DNA, the CDR3 is TGCAGTGCTAGTGGAGGGGGCTACGGCACAGATACGCAGTATTTT.